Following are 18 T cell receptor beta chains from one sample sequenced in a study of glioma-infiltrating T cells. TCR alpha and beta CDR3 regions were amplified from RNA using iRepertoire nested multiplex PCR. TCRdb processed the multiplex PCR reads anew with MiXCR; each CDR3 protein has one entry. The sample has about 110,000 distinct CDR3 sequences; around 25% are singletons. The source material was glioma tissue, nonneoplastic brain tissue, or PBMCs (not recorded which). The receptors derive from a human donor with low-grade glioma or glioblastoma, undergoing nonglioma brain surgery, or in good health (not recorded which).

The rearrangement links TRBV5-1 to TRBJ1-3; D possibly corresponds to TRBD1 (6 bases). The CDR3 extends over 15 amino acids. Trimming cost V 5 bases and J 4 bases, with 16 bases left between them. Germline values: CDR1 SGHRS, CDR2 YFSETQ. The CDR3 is CASRDNTGNGNTIYF. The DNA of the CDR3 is TGCGCCAGCAGGGACAACACAGGGAACGGAAACACCATATATTTT. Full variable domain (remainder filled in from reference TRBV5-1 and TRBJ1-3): KAGVTQTPRYLIKTRGQQVTLSCSPISGHRSVSWYQQTPGQGLQFLFEYFSETQRNKGNFPGRFSGRQFSNSRSEMNVSTLELGDSALYLCASRDNTGNGNTIYFGEGSWLTVV.

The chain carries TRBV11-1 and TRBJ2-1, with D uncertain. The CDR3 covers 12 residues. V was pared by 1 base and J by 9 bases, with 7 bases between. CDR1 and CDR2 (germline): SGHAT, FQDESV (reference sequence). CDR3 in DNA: TGTGCCAGCAGCTTAGGTGTCCTTGAGCAGTTCTTC. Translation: CASSLGVLEQFF.

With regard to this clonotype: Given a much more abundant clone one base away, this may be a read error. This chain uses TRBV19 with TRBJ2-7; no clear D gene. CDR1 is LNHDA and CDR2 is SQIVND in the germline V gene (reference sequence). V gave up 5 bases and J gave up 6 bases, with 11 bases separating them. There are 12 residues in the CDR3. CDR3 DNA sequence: TGTGCCAGTAGTGCAGTGACACTCGAGCAGTACTTC. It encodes CASSAVTLEQYF.

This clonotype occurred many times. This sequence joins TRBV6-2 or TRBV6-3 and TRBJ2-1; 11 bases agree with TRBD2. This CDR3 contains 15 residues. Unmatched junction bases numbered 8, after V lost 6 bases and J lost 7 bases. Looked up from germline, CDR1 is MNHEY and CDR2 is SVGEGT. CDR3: CASRLTSGSVNEQFF. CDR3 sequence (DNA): TGTGCCAGCAGGCTAACTAGCGGGAGCGTAAATGAGCAGTTCTTC.

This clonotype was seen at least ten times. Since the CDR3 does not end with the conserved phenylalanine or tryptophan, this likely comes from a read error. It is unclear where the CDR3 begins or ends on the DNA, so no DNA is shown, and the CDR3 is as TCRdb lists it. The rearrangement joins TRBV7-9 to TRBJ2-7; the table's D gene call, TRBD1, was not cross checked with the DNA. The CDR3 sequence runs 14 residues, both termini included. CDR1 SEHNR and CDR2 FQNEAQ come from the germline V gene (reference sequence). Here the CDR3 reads CASSLVGSGATRAI.

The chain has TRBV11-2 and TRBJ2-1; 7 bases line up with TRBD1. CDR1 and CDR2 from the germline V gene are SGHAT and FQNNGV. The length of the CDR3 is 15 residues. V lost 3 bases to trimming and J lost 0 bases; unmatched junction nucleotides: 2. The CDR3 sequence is CASSLGTASYNEQFF. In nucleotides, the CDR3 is TGTGCCAGCAGCTTGGGGACAGCCTCCTACAATGAGCAGTTCTTC. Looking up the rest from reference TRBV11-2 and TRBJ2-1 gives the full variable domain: EAGVAQSPRYKIIEKRQSVAFWCNPISGHATLYWYQQILGQGPKLLIQFQNNGVVDDSQLPKDRFSAERLKGVDSTLKIQPAKLEDSAVYLCASSLGTASYNEQFFGPGTRLTVL.

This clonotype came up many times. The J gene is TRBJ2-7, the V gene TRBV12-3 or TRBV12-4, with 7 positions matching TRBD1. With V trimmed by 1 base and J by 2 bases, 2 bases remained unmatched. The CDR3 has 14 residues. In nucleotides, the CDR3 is TGTGCCAGCAGTTTAGTCGGACAGGCCTACGAGCAGTACTTC. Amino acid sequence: CASSLVGQAYEQYF.

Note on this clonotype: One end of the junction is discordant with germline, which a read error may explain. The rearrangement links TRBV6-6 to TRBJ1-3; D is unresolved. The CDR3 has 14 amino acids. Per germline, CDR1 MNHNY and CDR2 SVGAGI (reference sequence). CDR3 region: CASSWLPSRNTMYF. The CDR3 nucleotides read TGTGCCAGCAGTTGGCTTCCCTCTCGAAACACCATGTATTTT.

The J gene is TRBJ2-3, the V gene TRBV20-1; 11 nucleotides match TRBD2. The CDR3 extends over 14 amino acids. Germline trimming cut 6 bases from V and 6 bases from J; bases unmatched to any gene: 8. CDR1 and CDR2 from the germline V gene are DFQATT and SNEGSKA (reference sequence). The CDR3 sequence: CSAKLAGARDTQYF. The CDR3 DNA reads TGCAGTGCCAAACTAGCGGGGGCAAGGGATACGCAGTATTTT.

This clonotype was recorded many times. CDR3 in amino acids: CASSQDGRGSNSPLHF. The CDR3 region has the DNA TGCGCCAGCAGCCAAGATGGCAGGGGAAGCAATTCACCCCTCCACTTT. The chain joins TRBV4-3 to TRBJ1-6; D is possibly TRBD1 (6 bases). Germline values: CDR1 LGHNA, CDR2 YSLEER. V dropped 0 bases and J dropped 7 bases, with 13 bases sitting between them. The CDR3 covers 16 residues.

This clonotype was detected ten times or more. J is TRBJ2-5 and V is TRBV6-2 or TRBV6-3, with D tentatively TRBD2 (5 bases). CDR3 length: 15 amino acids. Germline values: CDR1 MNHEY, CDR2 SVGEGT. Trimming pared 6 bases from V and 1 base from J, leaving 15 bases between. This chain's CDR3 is CASRDWKKTQETQYF. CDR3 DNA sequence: TGTGCCAGCAGGGACTGGAAAAAAACCCAAGAGACCCAGTACTTC.

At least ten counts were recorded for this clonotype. The CDR3 bases are TGCAGCGTTGAGTGGCAGCCCTACGAGCAGTACTTC. The encoded protein is CSVEWQPYEQYF. V is TRBV29-1 and J is TRBJ2-7; unclear D gene. Deletions cut 3 bases from V and 2 bases from J, with 8 bases between. The CDR3 totals 12 residues. Germline assignment: CDR1 SQVTM and CDR2 ANQGSEA.

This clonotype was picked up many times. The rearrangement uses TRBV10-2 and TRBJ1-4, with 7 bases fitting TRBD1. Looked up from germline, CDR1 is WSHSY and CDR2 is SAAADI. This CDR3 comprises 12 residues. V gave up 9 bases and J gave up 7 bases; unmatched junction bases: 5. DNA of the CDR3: TGCGCCAGTCGACAGGGAGGTGAAAAACTGTTTTTT. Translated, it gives CASRQGGEKLFF.

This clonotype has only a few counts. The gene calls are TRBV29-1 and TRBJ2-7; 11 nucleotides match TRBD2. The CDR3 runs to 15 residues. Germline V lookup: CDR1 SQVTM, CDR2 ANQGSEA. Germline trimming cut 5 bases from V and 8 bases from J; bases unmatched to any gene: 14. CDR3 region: CSVFAGTSGRYKQYF. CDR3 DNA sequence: TGCAGCGTTTTCGCCGGGACTAGCGGCAGATACAAGCAGTACTTC.

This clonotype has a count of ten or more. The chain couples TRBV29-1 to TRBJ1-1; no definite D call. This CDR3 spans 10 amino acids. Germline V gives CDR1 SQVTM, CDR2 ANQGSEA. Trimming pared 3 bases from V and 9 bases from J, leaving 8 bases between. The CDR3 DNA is TGCAGCGTTGATGGGTCTCAAGCTTTCTTT. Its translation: CSVDGSQAFF.

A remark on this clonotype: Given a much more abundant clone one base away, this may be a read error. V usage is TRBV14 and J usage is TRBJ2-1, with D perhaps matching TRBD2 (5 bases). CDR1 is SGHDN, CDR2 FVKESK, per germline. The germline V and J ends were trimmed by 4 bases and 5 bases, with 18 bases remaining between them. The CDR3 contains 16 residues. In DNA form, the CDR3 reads TGTGCCAGCAGCCTCCACCGACTAAGGGAAAACAATGAGCAGTTCTTC. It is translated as CASSLHRLRENNEQFF.

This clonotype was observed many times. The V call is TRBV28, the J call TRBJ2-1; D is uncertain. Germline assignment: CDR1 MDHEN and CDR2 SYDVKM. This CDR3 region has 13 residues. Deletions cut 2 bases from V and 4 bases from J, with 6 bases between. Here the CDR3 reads CASSLGLYNEQFF. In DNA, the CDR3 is TGTGCCAGCAGTTTAGGTCTATACAATGAGCAGTTCTTC. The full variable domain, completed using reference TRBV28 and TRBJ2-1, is DVKVTQSSRYLVKRTGEKVFLECVQDMDHENMFWYRQDPGLGLRLIYFSYDVKMKEKGDIPEGYSVSREKKERFSLILESASTNQTSMYLCASSLGLYNEQFFGPGTRLTVL.

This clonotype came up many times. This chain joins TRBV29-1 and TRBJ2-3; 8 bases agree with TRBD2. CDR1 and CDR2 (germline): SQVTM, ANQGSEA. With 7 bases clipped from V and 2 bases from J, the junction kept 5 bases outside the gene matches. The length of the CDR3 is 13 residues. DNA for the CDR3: TGCAGCGGAGAGCGGGAGATCACAGATACGCAGTATTTT. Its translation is CSGEREITDTQYF.